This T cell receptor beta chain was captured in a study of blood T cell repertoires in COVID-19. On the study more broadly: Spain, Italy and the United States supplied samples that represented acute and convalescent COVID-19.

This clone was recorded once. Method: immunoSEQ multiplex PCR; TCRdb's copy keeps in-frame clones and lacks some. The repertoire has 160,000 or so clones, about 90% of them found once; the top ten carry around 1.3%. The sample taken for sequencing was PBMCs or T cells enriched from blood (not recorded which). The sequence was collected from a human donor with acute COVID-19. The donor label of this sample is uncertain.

In DNA, the CDR3 is TGTGCCAGCAGCCCTAGCGGGGGGCGCCGACCACAAGAGACCCAGTACTTC. Translation gives CASSPSGGRRPQETQYF. The V and J genes are TRBV7-2 and TRBJ2-5, with 11 bases identical to TRBD2. The CDR3 runs 17 residues. Germline V gene lookup returns CDR1 SGHTA and CDR2 FQGNSA. Trimming at V came to 5 bases and at J to 2 bases, leaving 10 bases not matched to a gene.